The present T cell receptor beta chain was sequenced within a study of T cell responses to AZD1222 COVID-19 vaccine. The protocol was immunoSEQ multiplex PCR, while the TCRdb copy is restricted to in-frame clones and leaves out a portion. The sample has about 140,000 clones, 89% seen once. This CDR3 is 15 amino acids long. With V trimmed by 0 bases and J by 6 bases, 1 base remained unmatched. From germline, CDR1 is SGDLS and CDR2 YYNGEE. The receptor was isolated from an adult in good health. The sample in question was peripheral blood, obtained on day 0 of AZD1222 vaccination. This rearrangement joins TRBV9 to TRBJ2-3; 13 bases line up with TRBD2. The CDR3: CASSVELAGGDTQYF. The CDR3, as DNA: TGTGCCAGCAGCGTAGAACTAGCGGGAGGGGATACGCAGTATTTT.